This TCR beta chain was sequenced for a study of cytomegalovirus exposure and HLA in healthy donors. In this sample, this clone turned up a few times. The antigen is undetermined. Researchers ran the PCR with 60 Vbeta and 13 Jbeta primers. Generated by immunoSEQ multiplex PCR, the TCRdb table keeps only in-frame clones and is missing some. The repertoire consists of about 59,000 clones, with 83% occurring once and the leading ten covering approximately 1.5%. The CDR3 extends over 18 amino acids. Germline assignment: CDR1 SNHLY and CDR2 FYNNEI. Trimming at V came to 5 bases and at J to 4 bases, leaving 16 bases not matched to a gene. Regarding the study as a whole: Versus the approximately 700-donor mean, an Asian-associated ancestry cluster reportedly showed fewer N-insertions in a later analysis.

The chain is built from TRBV2 and TRBJ2-7, with 11 positions matching TRBD2. This receptor was taken from a human donor in good health. Sequencing was done on a sample of PBMCs. CDR3 protein: CASSRLEVAGGPGYEQYF. In nucleotides, the CDR3 is TGTGCCAGCAGTAGACTCGAGGTAGCGGGGGGGCCAGGTTACGAGCAGTACTTC.